These 10 T cell receptor beta chains were sequenced from one sample in a study of T cell changes during pregnancy in multiple sclerosis (dated by TCRdb to the late 2010s). Library construction relied on the immunoSEQ multiplex PCR assay. Sourced from immuneACCESS, this table was stored by TCRdb with only in-frame sequences that have V and J called. A share of the clones is absent; for the studies checked, an unresolved V gene accounts for under half, and the remainder has no known explanation. The table for this sample lists tens of thousands of clones; roughly 93% of them were counted only once. About 1.8% of the sample lies in the top ten. The material was peripheral blood, obtained after pregnancy. Receptor source: a female donor with multiple sclerosis, enrolled in a pregnancy study.

The V gene is TRBV6-5, the J gene TRBJ2-7; 11 bases are a match to TRBD2. The CDR3 consists of 14 residues. Per the germline V gene, CDR1 is MNHEY and CDR2 is SVGAGI. V lost 7 bases, J lost 6 bases, and 8 bases stayed unmatched. The CDR3 bases are TGTGCCAGCACCCCACTAGCGGGAGTTCCCGAGCAGTACTTC. This gives the protein CASTPLAGVPEQYF.

The chain has TRBV7-9 and TRBJ2-5; 7 bases are shared with TRBD1. Germline V gene sequence: CDR1 SEHNR, CDR2 FQNEAQ (reference sequence). With 4 bases clipped from V and 5 bases from J, the junction kept 10 bases outside the gene matches. The CDR3 runs 15 residues. This CDR3 is CASSSTPDRRETQYF. The CDR3 coding sequence is TGTGCCAGCAGCTCGACCCCGGACAGGAGGGAGACCCAGTACTTC. Combining the CDR3 with reference TRBV7-9 and TRBJ2-5 gives the whole variable domain DTGVSQNPRHKITKRGQNVTFRCDPISEHNRLYWYRQTLGQGPEFLTYFQNEAQLEKSRLLSDRFSAERPKGSFSTLEIQRTEQGDSAMYLCASSSTPDRRETQYFGPGTRLLVL.

The table lists this clone with a count of one. The chain is built from TRBV30 and TRBJ1-2, with D hard to call. Germline V gene lookup returns CDR1 GTSNPN and CDR2 SVGIG (reference sequence). This CDR3 is built from 15 residues. V was cut by 0 bases and J by 3 bases, with 14 bases left in between. The CDR3 region has the DNA TGTGCCTGGAGTGTAGGGTTCGGGGATGACTATGGCTACACCTTC. As protein: CAWSVGFGDDYGYTF.

The rearrangement links TRBV5-1 to TRBJ1-1; D might be TRBD1 (5 bases). CDR1 is SGHRS, CDR2 YFSETQ, per germline. The CDR3 has 14 amino acids. V lost 0 bases to trimming and J lost 4 bases, with 10 bases between them. This CDR3 is CASSLASGGTEAFF. CDR3 DNA sequence: TGCGCCAGCAGCTTGGCATCGGGGGGCACTGAAGCTTTCTTT.

The rearrangement joins TRBV6-5 to TRBJ1-2, with no clear D. CDR1 is MNHEY and CDR2 is SVGAGI in the germline V gene. V gave up 4 bases and J gave up 3 bases, with 15 bases separating them. CDR3 size: 15 residues. The DNA for the CDR3 is TGTGCCAGCAGTTCCCGGGGAGGACGCGACTATGGCTACACCTTC. Amino acids: CASSSRGGRDYGYTF.

The rearrangement joins TRBV12-5 to TRBJ1-5, with 8 bases matching TRBD1. The junction had 8 bases not matched to a gene; V was cut back by 6 bases and J by 4 bases. CDR3 size: 15 residues. The germline gives CDR1 LGHNT, CDR2 FRNRAP. The CDR3 nucleotides are TGTGCTAGTGGGATGGGGGACAGGAGGAATCAGCCCCAGCATTTT. Its protein product is CASGMGDRRNQPQHF.

This chain links TRBV19 with TRBJ2-1; 7 nucleotides agree with TRBD2. CDR1 and CDR2 (germline): LNHDA, SQIVND (reference sequence). The CDR3 has 15 amino acids. V trimming: 3 bases; J trimming: 5 bases; junction bases outside the gene matches: 7. The CDR3 region is CASSILAGADNEQFF. The CDR3, as DNA: TGTGCCAGTAGTATTCTGGCGGGAGCCGACAATGAGCAGTTCTTC.

The chain uses TRBV7-9 and TRBJ2-1, with 9 bases lining up with TRBD2. With 4 bases clipped from V and 7 bases from J, the junction kept 8 bases outside the gene matches. The CDR3 spans 15 residues. Looked up from germline, CDR1 is SEHNR and CDR2 is FQNEAQ (reference sequence). CDR3 sequence: CASSSNSGGGNEQFF. CDR3 nucleotides: TGTGCCAGCAGCTCTAATAGCGGGGGAGGTAATGAGCAGTTCTTC.

This clone showed up just once. The chain has TRBV19 and TRBJ2-1; maybe TRBD1 (5 bases). This CDR3 spans 15 amino acids. Germline CDR1 reads LNHDA; CDR2 reads SQIVND (reference sequence). V was shortened by 1 base and J by 3 bases, with 10 bases between the two germline ends. Written as DNA, the CDR3 is TGTGCCAGTAGTATAGTATGGGGCAGCTACAATGAGCAGTTCTTC. It yields the protein CASSIVWGSYNEQFF.

The chain uses TRBV4-3 and TRBJ2-3, with 12 bases matching TRBD2. Germline V lookup: CDR1 LGHNA, CDR2 YSLEER. Germline trimming cut 0 bases from V and 7 bases from J; bases unmatched to any gene: 11. The CDR3 runs to 18 residues. DNA of the CDR3: TGCGCCAGCAGCCAAGAGGCCCGACAGACTAGCGGGAGTTATACGCAGTATTTT. Translated, it gives CASSQEARQTSGSYTQYF.